The TCR beta chain described here comes from a study of cytomegalovirus exposure and HLA in healthy donors. Germline V CDR1 and CDR2: MGHRA, YSYEKL. The CDR3 has 16 amino acids. The primer mix had 60 Vbeta and 13 Jbeta primers. This table comes from immunoSEQ multiplex PCR, and its TCRdb copy is limited to in-frame clones, with some not included. The data hold 150,000 or so clones, with roughly 70% observed a single time. The receptor was isolated from a man under 40 in good health and CMV-seropositive. Sequencing input: PBMCs. The chain uses TRBV4-1 and TRBJ2-5, with D maybe TRBD2 (6 bases). The J call could be wrong; TRBJ2-7 is a better fit for the DNA end. The CDR3 nucleotides are TGCGCCAGCAGCCAAGAAATGGCTGCGGGGCGGGGCGAGCAGTACTTC. This codes for CASSQEMAAGRGEQYF.